What follows are 23 T cell receptor beta chains derived from one specimen sequenced in a study of T cells in localized non-small cell lung cancer. Profiling relied on immunoSEQ multiplex PCR, and the TCRdb table lists in-frame clones only, not all of them. The sample consists of 26,000 or so clones, about 90% of them appearing once. Source: peripheral blood, taken before any cancer treatment. Receptor source: a woman between 18 and 50 years old with stage I lung adenocarcinoma.

V is TRBV7-9 and J is TRBJ2-4; D gene ambiguous. Between the trimmed V and J ends, which lost 2 bases and 0 bases, there was a span of 8 bases. Per germline, CDR1 SEHNR and CDR2 FQNEAQ (reference sequence). This CDR3 comprises 15 residues. In DNA, the CDR3 is TGTGCCAGCAGCTTACTAGAGGAAGCCAAAAACATTCAGTACTTC. Translated, it gives CASSLLEEAKNIQYF.

The V call is TRBV5-1, the J call TRBJ1-4; D not resolved. The germline V gene encodes CDR1 SGHRS and CDR2 YFSETQ. The germline V and J ends were trimmed by 0 bases and 7 bases, with 13 bases remaining between them. CDR3 size: 15 residues. DNA for the CDR3: TGCGCCAGCAGCTTGGGTGCCCCTTCCCTTGAAAAACTGTTTTTT. It yields the protein CASSLGAPSLEKLFF.

The J gene is TRBJ2-3, the V gene TRBV4-1, with 12 bases identical to TRBD2. Germline CDR1 and CDR2: MGHRA and YSYEKL. This CDR3 region has 16 residues. V lost 6 bases to trimming and J lost 4 bases; unmatched junction nucleotides: 8. The CDR3 reads CASRFSLAGGPDTQYF. The CDR3 nucleotides are TGCGCCAGCAGATTCTCTCTAGCGGGAGGGCCAGATACGCAGTATTTT.

V is TRBV4-3 and J is TRBJ2-3; 10 nucleotides line up with TRBD2. Unmatched junction bases numbered 10, after V lost 0 bases and J lost 4 bases. Germline loops: CDR1 LGHNA, CDR2 YSLEER. This CDR3 comprises 18 residues. For the CDR3, the DNA is TGCGCCAGCAGCCAAGAACTTAAGCGGGAGGGCCTGGCAGATACGCAGTATTTT. Encoded protein: CASSQELKREGLADTQYF.

The chain recombines TRBV5-6 with TRBJ2-3; D is ambiguous. Trimming took off 5 bases at V and 2 bases at J, with 12 bases between the two ends. Germline-derived CDR1 and CDR2 are SGHDT and YYEEEE. The CDR3 is 14 amino acids. For the CDR3, the DNA is TGTGCCAGCAGGGGGTCTAAAACCACAGATACGCAGTATTTT. This sequence encodes CASRGSKTTDTQYF.

The chain combines TRBV5-4 with TRBJ2-2; D unresolved. Trimming pared 2 bases from V and 7 bases from J, leaving 9 bases between. The V gene's germline CDR1 is SGHNT and CDR2 YYREEE (reference sequence). This CDR3 has 13 residues. The CDR3 loop is CASSFGGDGELFF. DNA of the CDR3: TGTGCCAGCAGCTTTGGTGGCGACGGGGAGCTGTTTTTT.

This rearrangement joins TRBV19 to TRBJ1-3, with 10 bases that match TRBD1. The CDR3 runs 18 residues. Per the germline V gene, CDR1 is LNHDA and CDR2 is SQIVND (reference sequence). Trimming at V came to 7 bases and at J to 0 bases, leaving 12 bases not matched to a gene. In nucleotides, the CDR3 is TGTGCCAGTACCAGGACCGGGACAGGGGTCCCCTCTGGAAACACCATATATTTT. It codes for CASTRTGTGVPSGNTIYF. The whole variable domain, filled in from reference TRBV19 and TRBJ1-3, reads DGGITQSPKYLFRKEGQNVTLSCEQNLNHDAMYWYRQDPGQGLRLIYYSQIVNDFQKGDIAEGYSVSREKKESFPLTVTSAQKNPTAFYLCASTRTGTGVPSGNTIYFGEGSWLTVV.

This chain connects TRBV19 to TRBJ2-7, with D perhaps assigned TRBD1 or TRBD2 (6 bases each). The CDR3 loop spans 14 amino acids. Germline loops: CDR1 LNHDA, CDR2 SQIVND (reference sequence). Trimming took off 5 bases at V and 5 bases at J, with 16 bases between the two ends. CDR3 residues: CASSGRGAVDEQYF. Written as DNA, the CDR3 is TGTGCCAGTAGTGGTAGGGGGGCGGTTGACGAGCAGTACTTC.

The J gene is TRBJ1-1, the V gene TRBV29-1; D not certain. This CDR3 contains 14 residues. The germline gives CDR1 SQVTM, CDR2 ANQGSEA. Deletions cut 6 bases from V and 1 base from J, with 15 bases between. DNA of the CDR3: TGCAGCGTATCTTTTAAACGTAGGAACACTGAAGCTTTCTTT. It is translated as CSVSFKRRNTEAFF.

The chain recombines TRBV10-1 with TRBJ2-2; D is unresolved. Germline V gene data show CDR1 as WNHNN and CDR2 as SYGVQD (reference sequence). With 4 bases removed from V and 3 bases from J, the gap between germline ends came to 9 bases. This CDR3 spans 14 amino acids. The CDR3 DNA reads as TGCGCCAGCAGTGCGCAAGAAGACACCGGGGAGCTGTTTTTT. It codes for CASSAQEDTGELFF.

V is TRBV12-5 and J is TRBJ2-7; unclear D gene. In germline, CDR1 is LGHNT, CDR2 FRNRAP. The CDR3 consists of 12 residues. V was shortened by 3 bases and J by 7 bases, with 10 bases between the two germline ends. The CDR3 loop is CASGLGVKEQYF. CDR3 sequence (DNA): TGTGCTAGTGGTTTAGGAGTTAAAGAGCAGTACTTC.

This clone occurred once. This sequence joins TRBV27 and TRBJ1-1; no clear D. V was pared by 0 bases and J by 11 bases, with 16 bases between. The CDR3 length is 14 residues. In germline, CDR1 is MNHEY, CDR2 SMNVEV (reference sequence). The CDR3 loop is CASSLSPAPSRAFF. The CDR3 DNA reads TGTGCCAGCAGTTTATCCCCAGCCCCCTCACGGGCTTTCTTT.

The chain is built from TRBV11-2 and TRBJ2-5; D remains ambiguous. Germline V gives CDR1 SGHAT, CDR2 FQNNGV. Trimming shortened V by 3 bases and J by 4 bases, and 9 bases separated the two germline ends. This CDR3 region has 13 residues. The CDR3 coding sequence is TGTGCCAGCAGCTTTGGGCTAGGAGAGACCCAGTACTTC. Translating gives CASSFGLGETQYF.

Notes on this clone: The junction differs from germline at one of its ends, possibly a read error. The V and J genes are TRBV18 and TRBJ1-1; D call uncertain. This CDR3 comprises 13 residues. The germline V gene has CDR1 KGHSH and CDR2 LQKENI. The CDR3 sequence: CASSPGRNAEAFF. The CDR3 DNA is TGTGCCAGCTCACCTGGTAGGAACGCTGAAGCTTTCTTT.

This chain connects TRBV6-5 to TRBJ1-4; 7 bases are a match to TRBD1. This CDR3 comprises 15 residues. Germline-derived CDR1 and CDR2 are MNHEY and SVGAGI. The junction had 11 bases not matched to a gene; V was cut back by 6 bases and J by 7 bases. CDR3 in DNA: TGTGCCAGCAGCCTGACTTACGGGACAGCTGAAAAACTGTTTTTT. It translates to CASSLTYGTAEKLFF.

The chain is built from TRBV19 and TRBJ1-2; D perhaps matches TRBD1 (5 bases). The germline V and J ends were trimmed by 6 bases and 2 bases, with 16 bases remaining between them. The length of the CDR3 is 15 residues. Germline lookup yields CDR1 LNHDA and CDR2 SQIVND (reference sequence). The CDR3 nucleotides are TGTGCCAGTAGAAAAACCGTGGGACGGAACTATGGCTACACCTTC. Translating it yields CASRKTVGRNYGYTF. Complete variable domain (other parts from reference TRBV19 and TRBJ1-2): DGGITQSPKYLFRKEGQNVTLSCEQNLNHDAMYWYRQDPGQGLRLIYYSQIVNDFQKGDIAEGYSVSREKKESFPLTVTSAQKNPTAFYLCASRKTVGRNYGYTFGSGTRLTVV.

The gene calls are TRBV29-1 and TRBJ2-3; no clear D. Germline CDR1 and CDR2: SQVTM and ANQGSEA. Trimming cost V 3 bases and J 1 base, with 5 bases left between them. The CDR3 has 12 residues. The CDR3 nucleotides read TGCAGCGTTGACGGCCGCACAGATACGCAGTATTTT. Protein sequence: CSVDGRTDTQYF.

The chain combines TRBV7-2 with TRBJ1-3; D gene unclear. The germline V gene encodes CDR1 SGHTA and CDR2 FQGNSA. The CDR3 spans 14 residues. V was shortened by 5 bases and J by 0 bases, with 8 bases between the two germline ends. The CDR3 loop reads CASSPTNSGNTIYF. CDR3 sequence (DNA): TGTGCCAGCAGCCCAACCAACTCTGGAAACACCATATATTTT.

The V and J genes are TRBV4-1 and TRBJ2-2; D is unclear. Between the trimmed V and J ends, which lost 6 bases and 3 bases, there was a span of 5 bases. CDR3 size: 12 residues. In germline, CDR1 is MGHRA, CDR2 YSYEKL. CDR3 nucleotides: TGCGCCAGCAGACCGGACACCGGGGAGCTGTTTTTT. Protein sequence: CASRPDTGELFF.

The table lists this clone with a count of one. CDR3 region: CASSFPGQGGETQYF. In DNA, the CDR3 is TGTGCCAGCAGCTTTCCGGGACAGGGAGGAGAGACCCAGTACTTC. The rearrangement uses TRBV5-6 and TRBJ2-5; 9 nucleotides line up with TRBD1. The J segment lost 4 bases and the V segment lost 2 bases, leaving 6 bases of the junction unmatched. The CDR3 is 15 amino acids. CDR1 is SGHDT and CDR2 is YYEEEE in the germline V gene.

This clone showed up just once. The chain joins TRBV13 to TRBJ2-7, with D perhaps TRBD1 (5 bases). The CDR3 spans 14 residues. Germline V CDR1 and CDR2: PRHDT, FYEKMQ (reference sequence). V was cut by 5 bases and J by 2 bases, with 13 bases left in between. This CDR3 reads CASSPDRTPYEQYF. The CDR3 nucleotides read TGTGCCAGCAGCCCCGACAGAACCCCCTACGAGCAGTACTTC.

This clone was seen a handful of times. The chain uses TRBV10-1 and TRBJ1-1; D is uncertain. The germline V gene has CDR1 WNHNN and CDR2 SYGVQD (reference sequence). V was trimmed by 7 bases and J by 9 bases, leaving 6 bases between them. The CDR3 extends over 9 amino acids. The CDR3 region is CASKRKAFF. Here the CDR3 DNA reads TGCGCCAGCAAAAGAAAAGCTTTCTTT.

The chain carries TRBV4-3 and TRBJ2-1; 9 nucleotides match TRBD2. In germline, CDR1 is LGHNA, CDR2 YSLEER. The CDR3 runs to 16 residues. V lost 4 bases and J lost 3; bases outside the gene matches: 7. Written as DNA, the CDR3 is TGCGCCAGCAGCCGACAGCGGGAGGCGGGCTACAATGAGCAGTTCTTC. Its protein product is CASSRQREAGYNEQFF.